These T cell receptor beta chains were read from a single sample in a study of Tregs in tolerant kidney transplant recipients. Assay used: immunoSEQ multiplex PCR; TCRdb lists only in-frame clones, some missing. The data show 20,000 to 25,000 clones, roughly 80% seen once. Sequenced here: CD8+ T cells from blood (PBMCs), sampled 6 months after the transplant. The receptors come from a human patient who received a combined kidney and bone marrow transplant. Some T cells could come from the graft donor. Both conserved end residues are part of each CDR3. A D gene is named only where the DNA matches it firmly. The size entry is marked missing in some rows and otherwise reads once, few, many or a size class.

D gene,V gene,clone size,J gene,CDR3 DNA,CDR3 protein
.,TRBV6-1,.,TRBJ2-1,TGTGCCAGCAGTGAAGGATGGGGAGGCAATGAGCAGTTCTTC,CASSEGWGGNEQFF
TRBD2,TRBV11-3,.,TRBJ2-3,TGTGCCAGCAGCATTAGCGGGGATCGGTCAGATACGCAGTATTTT,CASSISGDRSDTQYF
.,TRBV11-2,.,TRBJ2-7,TGTGCCAGCAGCCCGCAAGCGGAGGCCCCTACCTACGAGCAGTACTTC,CASSPQAEAPTYEQYF
.,TRBV5-8,.,TRBJ1-5,TGTGCCAGCAGCTTGGGCAGGGGGCCCCAGCATTTT,CASSLGRGPQHF
.,TRBV9,.,TRBJ2-3,TGTGCCAGCAGCGACTCCAGGGAAGATACGCAGTATTTT,CASSDSREDTQYF
.,TRBV19,.,TRBJ2-3,TGTGCCAGTAGTACGAAGGACTTCTTCACAGATACGCAGTATTTT,CASSTKDFFTDTQYF
.,TRBV4-2,once,TRBJ1-4,TGTGCCAGCAGCCAAGCGGACAGAGGCTCGGAAAAACTGTTTTTT,CASSQADRGSEKLFF
.,TRBV19,.,TRBJ2-3,TGTGCCAGTTGCGGGGACAGTCGAACTAGCACAGATACGCAGTATTTT,CASCGDSRTSTDTQYF
TRBD1,TRBV29-1,few,TRBJ1-2,TGCAGCGTTGAACACCAGGACAGGACGTATGGCTACACCTTC,CSVEHQDRTYGYTF
TRBD2,TRBV5-6,.,TRBJ2-3,TGTGCCAGCAGCTCCGGAGCGGGGGTGGCGAGAGATACGCAGTATTTT,CASSSGAGVARDTQYF
TRBD1,TRBV7-2,.,TRBJ2-5,TGTGCCAGCAGCCGAGACAGGGTCCCGGACTTAGAGACCCAGTACTTC,CASSRDRVPDLETQYF
TRBD1,TRBV27,few,TRBJ1-4,TGTGCCAGCACGACAGGGAGAGAAAAACTGTTTTTT,CASTTGREKLFF
.,TRBV23-1,.,TRBJ1-3,TGCGCCAGCAGTCAAGGCGGCTCTGGAAACACCATATATTTT,CASSQGGSGNTIYF
TRBD1,TRBV11-2,few,TRBJ1-2,TGTGCCAGCACGCCCGGGGACAGGGGGCGCATCCTGTATGGCTACACCTTC,CASTPGDRGRILYGYTF
TRBD2,TRBV4-3,.,TRBJ2-5,TGCGCCAGCAGCCAAGTAACGGGGGGGGGAGAGACCCAGTACTTC,CASSQVTGGGETQYF
TRBD1,TRBV7-6,once,TRBJ1-1,TGTGCCAGCAGCCCATGGACAGGGACCCAGAACACTGAAGCTTTCTTT,CASSPWTGTQNTEAFF
.,TRBV6-5,few,TRBJ2-3,TGTGCCAGCAGTGCTATCGCGGGAGATACGCAGTATTTT,CASSAIAGDTQYF
.,TRBV27,.,TRBJ2-7,TGTGCCAGCAGTTTATCCGTGAACAGGATTCAAGCCTACGAGCAGTACTTC,CASSLSVNRIQAYEQYF
TRBD2,TRBV6-6,once,TRBJ2-2,TGTGCCACATGGGTCGGGCGGGAGGCCGGCACCGGGGAGCTGTTTTTT,CATWVGREAGTGELFF
TRBD2,TRBV7-9,.,TRBJ2-1,TGTGCCAGCAGCTTTCCGGGCGGGAGGGCCGATATCCACAATGAGCAGTTCTTC,CASSFPGGRADIHNEQFF
.,TRBV18,.,TRBJ1-6,TGTGCCAGCTCACCGGAACGGAGCTCCTATAATTCCCCCCTCCACTTT,CASSPERSSYNSPLHF
TRBD2,TRBV6-5,once,TRBJ2-2,TGTGCCAGCAGTTACCTCGGCGGGAGATGGACCGGGGAGCTGTTTTTT,CASSYLGGRWTGELFF
TRBD2,TRBV19,.,TRBJ2-5,TGTGCCAGTTCTCCCGGCGGGAGTTGGGGGGAGACCCAGTACTTC,CASSPGGSWGETQYF
TRBD2,TRBV30,.,TRBJ2-1,TGTGCCTGGAGCCGTAGGATCCGAATAGCGGGGGGATTTTACAATGAGCAGTTCTTC,CAWSRRIRIAGGFYNEQFF